This TCR beta chain was profiled in a study of control samples from healthy donors and cancer patients (TCRdb year 2020). There are 14 amino acids in the CDR3, from cysteine to phenylalanine inclusive. Only the CDR3 part of the read is kept: 42 bases, read in frame from the first base. The germline V gene gives CDR1 as SGHDN and CDR2 as FVKESK. V drops 0 bases and J drops 3 bases, leaving 8 bases in between. The protocol used for the library was the immunoSEQ multiplex PCR assay. Not all clones reach the TCRdb copy of this immuneACCESS table, which keeps in-frame sequences only. Checked studies attribute under half of the gap to unresolved V genes and leave the rest unexplained. This sample is represented by under 70,000 clones; about nine tenths of them were singletons. Together, the top ten hold over 13% of the sample. Remarks on this clone: Its antigen is unknown. Base qualities are not at hand, and no much larger clone is one base apart.

This TCR derives from a man aged 55 to 70 with head and neck cancer. The chain is encoded by TRBV14 joined to TRBJ1-1; the D gene cannot be resolved reliably. The sequencing input was PBMCs. The CDR3 reads as follows: CASSQEYGHTEAFF. Here is the DNA: TGTGCCAGCAGCCAAGAGTATGGGCACACTGAAGCTTTCTTT.